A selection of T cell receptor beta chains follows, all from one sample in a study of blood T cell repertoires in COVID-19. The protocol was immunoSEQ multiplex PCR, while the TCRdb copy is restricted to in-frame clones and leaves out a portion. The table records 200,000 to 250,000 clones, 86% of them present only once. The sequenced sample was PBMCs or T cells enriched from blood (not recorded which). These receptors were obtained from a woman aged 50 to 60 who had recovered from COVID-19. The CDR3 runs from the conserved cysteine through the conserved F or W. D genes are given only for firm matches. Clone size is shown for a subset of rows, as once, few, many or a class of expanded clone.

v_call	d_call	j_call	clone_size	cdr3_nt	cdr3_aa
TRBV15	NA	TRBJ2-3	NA	TGTGCCACCAGCGGTGGGGCGGGACAGACAGATACGCAGTATTTT	CATSGGAGQTDTQYF
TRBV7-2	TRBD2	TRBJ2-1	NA	TGTGCCAGCAGCTTAGGCGGGACTAGCTCGTACAATGAGCAGTTCTTC	CASSLGGTSSYNEQFF
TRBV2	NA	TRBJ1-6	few	TGTGCCAGCAGAAGGGAGAGCTCCTATAATTCACCCCTCCACTTT	CASRRESSYNSPLHF
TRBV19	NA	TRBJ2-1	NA	TGTGCCAGTAGTATAAGGGACGGGGGAGCTTACAATGAGCAGTTCTTC	CASSIRDGGAYNEQFF
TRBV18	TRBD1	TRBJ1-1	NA	TGTGCCAGCTCACCACCGGTCAGGGGGCGAGTGAACACTGAAGCTTTCTTT	CASSPPVRGRVNTEAFF
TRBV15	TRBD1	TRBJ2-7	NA	TGTGCCACCAGCAGAGATCACGGGACAGGCGAGCAGTACTTC	CATSRDHGTGEQYF
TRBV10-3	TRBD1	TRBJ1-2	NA	TGTGCCATCAGTGCCTCAACCGGGACAGGTTATAACTATGGCTACACCTTC	CAISASTGTGYNYGYTF
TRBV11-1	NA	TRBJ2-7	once	TGTGCCAGCAGCTTAGGCAGACTTATAACCTACGAGCAGTACTTC	CASSLGRLITYEQYF
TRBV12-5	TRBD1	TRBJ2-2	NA	TGTGCTAGTGGGCTGGACAGGGGTCTTGCCGGGGAGCTGTTTTTT	CASGLDRGLAGELFF
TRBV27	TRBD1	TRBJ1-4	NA	TGTGCCAGCAGGGGTACCGGGACAGGGGAAGAAAAACTGTTTTTT	CASRGTGTGEEKLFF
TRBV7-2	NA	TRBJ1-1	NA	TGTGCCAGCAGCTTAGCGGGGCAGGGTATTACTGAAGCTTTCTTT	CASSLAGQGITEAFF
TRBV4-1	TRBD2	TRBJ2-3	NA	TGCGCCAGCAGCAATCGGGGGGTGAGCACAGATACGCAGTATTTT	CASSNRGVSTDTQYF
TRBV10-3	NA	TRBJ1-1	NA	TGTGCCATCAGCGACCAGGTGAACACTGAAGCTTTCTTT	CAISDQVNTEAFF
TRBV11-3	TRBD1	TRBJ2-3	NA	TGTGCCAGCAGCCAGGACAGGGGGCGCGTCGATACGCAGTATTTT	CASSQDRGRVDTQYF
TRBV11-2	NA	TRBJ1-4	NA	TGTGCCAGCAGTAAGAGGCCTGCAACTAATGAAAAACTGTTTTTT	CASSKRPATNEKLFF
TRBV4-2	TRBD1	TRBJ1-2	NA	TGTGCCAGCAGCCAACCGACAGGGACGGGGTATGGCTACACCTTC	CASSQPTGTGYGYTF
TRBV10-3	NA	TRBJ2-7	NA	TGTGCCATCAGTGTAACAGAAACCTACGAGCAGTACTTC	CAISVTETYEQYF
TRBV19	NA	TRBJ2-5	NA	TGTGCCAGCCGGCCGATAGCCCAAGAGACCCAGTACTTC	CASRPIAQETQYF
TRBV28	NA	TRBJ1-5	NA	TGTGCCAGCAGCGAGCTTCGAGGGTTTGCCAATCAGCCCCAGCATTTT	CASSELRGFANQPQHF
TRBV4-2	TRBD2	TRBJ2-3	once	TGTGCCAGCAGCCAAGAGGGGACTAGCGGGACGGTGAAACGCACAGATACGCAGTATTTT	CASSQEGTSGTVKRTDTQYF
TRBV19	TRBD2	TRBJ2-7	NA	TGTGCCAGTAGTATTAAAAGACTAGCCGTCTACGAGCAGTACTTC	CASSIKRLAVYEQYF
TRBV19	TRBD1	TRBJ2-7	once	TGTGCCAGTAGCGTCCTGGGACAGGGGGACGAGCAGTACTTC	CASSVLGQGDEQYF
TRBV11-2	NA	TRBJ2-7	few	TGTGCCAGCAGCCGGCGGCGCTACGAGCAGTACTTC	CASSRRRYEQYF
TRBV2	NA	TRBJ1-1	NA	TGTGCCAGCAGTGAGTCAGGGACTGAAGCTTTCTTT	CASSESGTEAFF
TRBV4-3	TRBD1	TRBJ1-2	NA	TGCGCCAGCAGCCAAGTTCTTTTTGGACAGGGGCCTTCCGGCTTTAACTATGGCTACACCTTC	CASSQVLFGQGPSGFNYGYTF
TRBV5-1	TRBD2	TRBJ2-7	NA	TGCGCCAGCAGCGTCGGGGGGGCTATCTACGAGCAGTACTTC	CASSVGGAIYEQYF
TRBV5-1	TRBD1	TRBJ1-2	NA	TGCGCCAGCAGCATGGACAGGGGACTGTATGGCTACACCTTC	CASSMDRGLYGYTF
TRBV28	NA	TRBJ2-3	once	TGTGCCAGCAGAAGCCGGTCCTCGGGCACAGATACGCAGTATTTT	CASRSRSSGTDTQYF
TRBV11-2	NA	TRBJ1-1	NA	TGTGCCAGCAGCCTCAAAGCGTACACTGAAGCTTTCTTT	CASSLKAYTEAFF
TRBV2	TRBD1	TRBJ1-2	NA	TGTGCCAGTACAGGGGGCCACTATGGCTACACCTTC	CASTGGHYGYTF
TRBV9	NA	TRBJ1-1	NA	TGTGCCAGCAGCGTAGGCGACAGCTTGAACACTGAAGCTTTCTTT	CASSVGDSLNTEAFF
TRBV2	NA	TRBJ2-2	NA	TGTGCCAGCAGTGAGAGAGTCGGGGAGCTGTTTTTT	CASSERVGELFF
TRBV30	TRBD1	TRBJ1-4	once	TGTGCCTGGCTGGGACAGATAACAACTAATGAAAAACTGTTTTTT	CAWLGQITTNEKLFF
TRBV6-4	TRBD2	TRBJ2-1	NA	TGTGCCAGTAGTGTCCTAGCGGGGGCCAATGAGCAGTTCTTC	CASSVLAGANEQFF
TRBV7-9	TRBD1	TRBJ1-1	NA	TGTGCCAGCAGCCCGAGGGACAGGATAGGGACTGAAGCTTTCTTT	CASSPRDRIGTEAFF
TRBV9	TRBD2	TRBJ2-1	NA	TGTGCCAGCAGCGTAGGCGGTGGGAGCGGGGCATTCCCCTACAATGAGCAGTTCTTC	CASSVGGGSGAFPYNEQFF
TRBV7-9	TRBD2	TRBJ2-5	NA	TGTGCCAGCAGCCCAGGGACTAGCGGGGGGCCGGGGACCCAGTACTTC	CASSPGTSGGPGTQYF
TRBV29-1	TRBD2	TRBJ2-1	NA	TGCAGCGCCTGGAGCGGGAGTAATGAGCAGTTCTTC	CSAWSGSNEQFF